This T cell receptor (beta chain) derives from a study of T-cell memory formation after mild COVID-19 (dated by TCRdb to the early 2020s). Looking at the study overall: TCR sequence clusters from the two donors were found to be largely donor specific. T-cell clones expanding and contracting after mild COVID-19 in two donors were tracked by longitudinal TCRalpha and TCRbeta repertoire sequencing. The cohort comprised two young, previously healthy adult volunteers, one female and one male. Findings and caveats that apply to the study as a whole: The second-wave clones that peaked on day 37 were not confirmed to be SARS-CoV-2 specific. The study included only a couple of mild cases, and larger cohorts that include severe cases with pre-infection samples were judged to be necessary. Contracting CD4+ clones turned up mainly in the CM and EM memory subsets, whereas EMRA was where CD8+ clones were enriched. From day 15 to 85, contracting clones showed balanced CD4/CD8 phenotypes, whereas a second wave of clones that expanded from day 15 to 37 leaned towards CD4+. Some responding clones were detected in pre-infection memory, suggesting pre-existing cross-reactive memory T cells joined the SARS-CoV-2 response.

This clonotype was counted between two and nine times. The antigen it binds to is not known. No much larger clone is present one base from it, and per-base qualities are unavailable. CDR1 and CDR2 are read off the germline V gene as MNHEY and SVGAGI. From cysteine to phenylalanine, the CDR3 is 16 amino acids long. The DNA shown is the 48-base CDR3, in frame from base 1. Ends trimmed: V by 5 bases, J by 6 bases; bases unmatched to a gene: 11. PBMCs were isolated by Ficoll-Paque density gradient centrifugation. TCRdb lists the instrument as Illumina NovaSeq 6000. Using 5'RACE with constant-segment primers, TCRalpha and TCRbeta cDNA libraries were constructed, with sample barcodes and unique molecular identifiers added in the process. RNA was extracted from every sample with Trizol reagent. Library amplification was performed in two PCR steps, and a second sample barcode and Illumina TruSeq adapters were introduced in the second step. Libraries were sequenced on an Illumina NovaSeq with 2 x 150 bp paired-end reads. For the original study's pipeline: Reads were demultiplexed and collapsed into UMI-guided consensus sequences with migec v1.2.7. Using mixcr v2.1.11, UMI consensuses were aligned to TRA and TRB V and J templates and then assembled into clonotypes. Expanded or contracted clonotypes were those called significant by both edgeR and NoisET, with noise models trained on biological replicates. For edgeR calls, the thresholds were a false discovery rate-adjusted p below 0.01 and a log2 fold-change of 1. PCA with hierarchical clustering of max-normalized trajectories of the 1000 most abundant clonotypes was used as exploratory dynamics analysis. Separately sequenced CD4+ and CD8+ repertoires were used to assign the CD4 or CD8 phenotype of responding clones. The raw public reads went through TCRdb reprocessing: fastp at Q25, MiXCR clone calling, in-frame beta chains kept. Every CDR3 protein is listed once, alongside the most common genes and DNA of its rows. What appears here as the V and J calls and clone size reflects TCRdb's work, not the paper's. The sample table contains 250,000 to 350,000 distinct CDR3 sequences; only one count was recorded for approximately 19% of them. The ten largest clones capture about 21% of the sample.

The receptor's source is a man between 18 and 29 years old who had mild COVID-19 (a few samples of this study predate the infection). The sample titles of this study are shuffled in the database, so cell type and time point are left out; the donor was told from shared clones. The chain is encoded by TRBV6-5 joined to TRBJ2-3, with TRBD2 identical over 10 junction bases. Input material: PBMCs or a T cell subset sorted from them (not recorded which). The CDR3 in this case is CASSQLAGALRDTQYF. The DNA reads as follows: TGTGCCAGCAGTCAGCTAGCGGGGGCCCTTAGGGATACGCAGTATTTT.